This T cell receptor beta chain was sequenced in a study of CD8 T cells in Susac syndrome. Looking at the study overall: At the time their blood was drawn, patients with Susac syndrome were either therapy-naive, on corticosteroids (with some of them also receiving intravenous immunoglobulin), or on intravenous immunoglobulin alone.

There are 14 residues in the CDR3. CDR1 and CDR2 from the germline V gene are SGHNT and YYREEE (reference sequence). Trimming cost V 6 bases and J 1 base, with 10 bases left between them. Random hexamers primed reverse transcription of roughly 0.5 to 1 ug RNA. Coverage of TCR beta CDR3 amplification by immunoSEQ multiplex PCR extended to 54 Vbeta and 13 Jbeta. TCRdb redid the calling of the immunoSEQ multiplex PCR reads with MiXCR, one entry per CDR3 protein. The sample contains tens of thousands of distinct CDR3 sequences, 90% to 95% of which appear only once. The sequence was obtained from a human donor with Susac syndrome. This chain links TRBV5-4 with TRBJ2-2, with D possibly being TRBD2 (6 bases). The sample comprised CD4+ T cells from PBMCs. The CDR3 region is CASNMGGNTGELFF. In DNA form, the CDR3 reads TGTGCCAGCAACATGGGGGGGAACACCGGGGAGCTGTTTTTT. Based on the CDR3 plus reference TRBV5-4 and TRBJ2-2, the full variable domain is ETGVTQSPTHLIKTRGQQVTLRCSSQSGHNTVSWYQQALGQGPQFIFQYYREEENGRGNFPPRFSGLQFPNYSSELNVNALELDDSALYLCASNMGGNTGELFFGEGSRLTVL.